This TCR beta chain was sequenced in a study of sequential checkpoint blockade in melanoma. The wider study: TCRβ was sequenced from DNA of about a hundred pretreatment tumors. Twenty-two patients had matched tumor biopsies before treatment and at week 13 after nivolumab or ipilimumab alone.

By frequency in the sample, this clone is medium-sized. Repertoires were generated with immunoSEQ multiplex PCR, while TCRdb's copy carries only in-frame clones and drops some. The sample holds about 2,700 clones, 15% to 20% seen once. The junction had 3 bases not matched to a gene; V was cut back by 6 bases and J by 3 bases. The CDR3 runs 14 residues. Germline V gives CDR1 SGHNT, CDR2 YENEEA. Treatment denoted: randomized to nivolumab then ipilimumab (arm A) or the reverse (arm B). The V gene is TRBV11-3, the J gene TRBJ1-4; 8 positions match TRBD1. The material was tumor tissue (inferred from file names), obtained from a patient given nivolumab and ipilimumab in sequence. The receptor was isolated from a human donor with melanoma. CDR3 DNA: TGTGCCAGCAGTAAGGACAGGGCTAATGAAAAACTGTTTTTT. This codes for CASSKDRANEKLFF.